This entry concerns a single T cell receptor beta chain. Its antigen is unidentified. The junction departs from germline at one end; a sequencing error may be responsible. Per germline, CDR1 KGHSH and CDR2 LQKENI. The CDR3 consists of 13 residues. These data belong to a study of T cells in localized non-small cell lung cancer. Findings and caveats of the study: Heterogeneity remains possible because sequencing was limited to only one tumor region. T cell clonality was highest in uninvolved adjacent lung, above tumor. In the blood, greater T cell density corresponded to longer overall survival.

Data came from immunoSEQ multiplex PCR; TCRdb stores just in-frame clones and leaves some out. The sample yields about 2,600 clones, around 35% seen once. The chain carries TRBV18 and TRBJ2-7; possibly TRBD2 for D (5 bases). This receptor was obtained from a man between 40 and 75 years old with stage I lung adenocarcinoma. The sequenced sample was lung tumor tissue, obtained before any cancer treatment. CDR3 sequence reads: CASSQTAEGLRHF. As DNA, the CDR3 is TGTGCCAGCTCTCAAACCGCTGAGGGCCTGAGGCACTTC.